The T cell receptor (beta chain) described here comes from a study of T-cell reconstitution after alpha-beta-depleted transplantation in children. It was with unique molecular identifiers that the TCRbeta library was prepared. Using its own MiXCR run on the PCR reads, TCRdb lists one record per CDR3 protein. The table has just under 550,000 distinct CDR3 sequences, around 17% seen once; the top ten hold 2.5% to 3.5%. The sequence was obtained from a human donor who donated a stem cell graft to a child with acute lymphoblastic leukemia. Material: PBMCs from the stem cell graft donor, obtained from the stem cell graft.

This chain's CDR3 is CSARKTKSYNEQFF. The CDR3 DNA reads as TGCAGTGCTAGAAAAACGAAGTCCTACAATGAGCAGTTCTTC. The rearrangement links TRBV20-1 to TRBJ2-1; D unresolved. Germline-derived CDR1 and CDR2 are DFQATT and SNEGSKA (reference sequence). The CDR3 length is 14 residues. Trimming left V 2 bases short and J 1 base short, with 9 bases between.